Below, 27 T cell receptor beta chains from the same sample are listed, as sequenced in a study of CD8+ T cells in alopecia areata. Extraction and reverse transcription of RNA yielded cDNA as the sequencing template. The data were produced by immunoSEQ multiplex PCR, yet TCRdb's version contains in-frame clones alone and is incomplete. The sample carries more than 150,000 clones, approximately 50% recorded once. The treatment denotes: oral pan-JAK inhibitor, 5-10 mg twice daily. Source: CD8+ T cells sorted from blood, taken at roughly week 53, from a patient treated with tofacitinib. The receptors come from a human donor with alopecia areata.

This clone came up a few times. The chain carries TRBV29-1 and TRBJ1-2; a weak D match, TRBD1 (5 bases). The V end lost 7 bases, the J end lost 6 bases, and 15 bases lay between the germline ends. Germline lookup yields CDR1 SQVTM and CDR2 ANQGSEA. The CDR3 totals 12 residues. CDR3 amino acids: CSAGGSRDGYTF. The CDR3 DNA reads TGCAGCGCCGGGGGGTCCAGGGATGGCTACACCTTC.

As regards this clone: The same CDR3 is also encoded by other DNA sequences in this sample. The V gene is TRBV4-1, the J gene TRBJ2-7; no firm D call. This CDR3 is 12 amino acids long. Per germline, CDR1 MGHRA and CDR2 YSYEKL. Trimming left V 0 bases short and J 3 bases short, with 3 bases between. The CDR3 sequence: CASSQEGYEQYF. The DNA for the CDR3 is TGCGCCAGCAGCCAAGAGGGCTACGAGCAGTACTTC.

This sequence joins TRBV27 and TRBJ2-3, with D possibly matching TRBD2 (5 bases). Germline lookup yields CDR1 MNHEY and CDR2 SMNVEV (reference sequence). The CDR3 loop spans 16 amino acids. Trimming shortened V by 3 bases and J by 0 bases, and 13 bases separated the two germline ends. CDR3 amino acids: CASSFSAWDSTDTQYF. Here the CDR3 DNA reads TGTGCCAGCAGTTTTAGCGCGTGGGATAGCACAGATACGCAGTATTTT.

This clone appeared a single time. The chain carries TRBV7-9 and TRBJ1-2; TRBD1 might be the D (5 bases). This CDR3 region has 15 residues. V gave up 5 bases and J gave up 3 bases, with 16 bases separating them. Germline lookup yields CDR1 SEHNR and CDR2 FQNEAQ (reference sequence). CDR3 in amino acids: CASSPPQGTDYGYTF. The CDR3 nucleotides read TGTGCCAGCAGCCCTCCCCAGGGCACCGACTATGGCTACACCTTC.

The chain couples TRBV7-9 to TRBJ1-4; no clear D. CDR1 is SEHNR and CDR2 is FQNEAQ in the germline V gene (reference sequence). The CDR3 runs to 11 residues. Trimming left V 5 bases short and J 5 bases short, with 3 bases between. CDR3: CASSTNEKLFF. The CDR3 DNA follows: TGTGCCAGCAGCACGAATGAAAAACTGTTTTTT. The complete variable domain, with remaining parts taken from reference TRBV7-9 and TRBJ1-4, reads DTGVSQNPRHKITKRGQNVTFRCDPISEHNRLYWYRQTLGQGPEFLTYFQNEAQLEKSRLLSDRFSAERPKGSFSTLEIQRTEQGDSAMYLCASSTNEKLFFGSGTQLSVL.

V usage is TRBV30 and J usage is TRBJ2-7, with 11 nucleotides matching TRBD2. Per germline, CDR1 GTSNPN and CDR2 SVGIG (reference sequence). J gave up 6 bases and V 6 bases, and 4 bases lay outside the gene matches. The CDR3 covers 12 residues. The CDR3 protein is CACSGGAFEQYF. The DNA of the CDR3 is TGTGCCTGTAGCGGGGGGGCCTTCGAGCAGTACTTC.

The genes are TRBV5-4 and TRBJ2-7; 9 positions agree with TRBD1. The CDR3 is 14 amino acids. V gave up 3 bases and J gave up 4 bases; unmatched junction bases: 5. Germline values: CDR1 SGHNT, CDR2 YYREEE (reference sequence). The CDR3 here is CASSSGDREYEQYF. CDR3 nucleotide sequence: TGTGCCAGCAGCTCGGGGGACAGGGAATACGAGCAGTACTTC.

The chain joins TRBV18 to TRBJ1-1, with TRBD1 as a possible D gene (5 bases). Germline loops: CDR1 KGHSH, CDR2 LQKENI. The CDR3 consists of 14 residues. The ends were cut back, 6 bases at V and 3 bases at J, with 14 bases in the middle. CDR3 in amino acids: CASSPQGYDTEAFF. The DNA of the CDR3 is TGTGCCAGCTCTCCTCAGGGTTACGACACTGAAGCTTTCTTT.

The chain carries TRBV9 and TRBJ2-3, with unresolved D. CDR3 length equals 15 residues. With 0 bases removed from V and 0 bases from J, the gap between germline ends came to 8 bases. CDR1 and CDR2 (germline): SGDLS, YYNGEE. The CDR3 reads CASSVGRPSTDTQYF. The CDR3 nucleotides read TGTGCCAGCAGCGTAGGCCGTCCTAGCACAGATACGCAGTATTTT.

This clone has just one count. The chain employs TRBV29-1 and TRBJ1-2; D gene unclear. The CDR3 totals 11 residues. In germline, CDR1 is SQVTM, CDR2 ANQGSEA. V dropped 5 bases and J dropped 10 bases, with 14 bases sitting between them. CDR3 loop: CSVNGLGDYTF. The CDR3 DNA is TGCAGCGTTAACGGACTGGGAGACTACACCTTC.

This clone was recorded a few times. The chain carries TRBV5-6 and TRBJ2-5; D remains unclear. The CDR3 is 13 residues long. Germline loops: CDR1 SGHDT, CDR2 YYEEEE. Trimming left V 0 bases short and J 2 bases short, with 5 bases between. DNA for the CDR3: TGTGCCAGCAGCTTGGAAAGTCAAGAGACCCAGTACTTC. It translates to CASSLESQETQYF. The full variable domain, with the rest looked up from reference TRBV5-6 and TRBJ2-5, is DAGVTQSPTHLIKTRGQQVTLRCSPKSGHDTVSWYQQALGQGPQFIFQYYEEEERQRGNFPDRFSGHQFPNYSSELNVNALLLGDSALYLCASSLESQETQYFGPGTRLLVL.

J is TRBJ1-1 and V is TRBV19; 7 nucleotides match TRBD1. CDR3 length: 17 residues. Trimming at V came to 7 bases and at J to 0 bases, leaving 14 bases not matched to a gene. The germline V gene encodes CDR1 LNHDA and CDR2 SQIVND (reference sequence). In nucleotides, the CDR3 is TGTGCCAGTACCTTAAACCAGGGGGACTCTATGAACACTGAAGCTTTCTTT. Amino acid sequence: CASTLNQGDSMNTEAFF.

The rearrangement links TRBV7-8 to TRBJ1-5; 10 positions agree with TRBD1. J lost 2 bases, V lost 5 bases, and 3 bases had no gene match. The CDR3 sequence is 15 residues long. Per germline, CDR1 SGHVS and CDR2 FQNEAQ. The CDR3 region has the DNA TGTGCCAGCAGCGCGACAGGGGGCGGCAATCAGCCCCAGCATTTT. Translated: CASSATGGGNQPQHF.

This chain connects TRBV27 to TRBJ2-3, with a tentative D call TRBD2 (6 bases). Germline V lookup: CDR1 MNHEY, CDR2 SMNVEV (reference sequence). The CDR3 runs to 16 residues. Between the trimmed V and J ends, which lost 8 bases and 0 bases, there was a span of 18 bases. CDR3 amino acids: CASGMTSPPSTDTQYF. CDR3 nucleotide sequence: TGTGCCAGCGGGATGACTAGTCCCCCTAGCACAGATACGCAGTATTTT.

The chain carries TRBV4-3 and TRBJ1-2; 7 bases line up with TRBD1. The V gene end was trimmed by 3 bases and the J gene end by 4 bases; junction bases not matched to a gene: 5. The CDR3 is made up of 14 amino acids. CDR1 LGHNA and CDR2 YSLEER come from the germline V gene. CDR3 sequence: CASSHSGGGYGYTF. In nucleotides, the CDR3 is TGCGCCAGCAGCCACTCAGGGGGAGGCTATGGCTACACCTTC.

CDR3 residues: CASSSTSNQPQHF. The CDR3 DNA is TGTGCCAGCAGCTCAACAAGCAATCAGCCCCAGCATTTT. The chain employs TRBV5-6 and TRBJ1-5; D gene ambiguous. The V and J ends lost 3 bases and 1 base respectively, with 5 bases between them. The CDR3 length is 13 residues. Germline V gene lookup returns CDR1 SGHDT and CDR2 YYEEEE.

This clone came up a few times. The chain couples TRBV6-5 to TRBJ2-2, with D uncertain. V lost 0 bases, J lost 1 base, and 6 bases lay in between. The CDR3 covers 15 residues. Germline V CDR1 and CDR2: MNHEY, SVGAGI. CDR3 nucleotides: TGTGCCAGCAGTTACTCGGCGGAGAACACCGGGGAGCTGTTTTTT. Amino acids: CASSYSAENTGELFF.

The chain recombines TRBV7-2 with TRBJ1-2; tentative D call: TRBD1 (5 bases). Trimming stripped 4 bases from V and 0 bases from J, with 12 bases between. Germline CDR1 reads SGHTA; CDR2 reads FQGNSA. CDR3 length: 15 amino acids. The CDR3: CASSWAGAPNYGYTF. The CDR3, as DNA: TGTGCCAGCAGCTGGGCTGGGGCCCCTAACTATGGCTACACCTTC.

CDR3 DNA: TGTGCCAGCGGCCAGGGATTAAATCAGCCCCAGCATTTT. Encoded protein: CASGQGLNQPQHF. The chain is built from TRBV11-2 and TRBJ1-5; D may be TRBD1 (5 bases). Germline CDR1 is SGHAT and CDR2 is FQNNGV. This CDR3 has 13 residues. V lost 8 bases and J lost 4, with 12 bases in between.

The J gene is TRBJ2-5, the V gene TRBV7-9, with 10 bases aligning to TRBD1. V was clipped by 5 bases and J by 0 bases; unmatched bases: 6. CDR3 length: 16 residues. The germline CDR1 and CDR2 sequences are SEHNR and FQNEAQ (reference sequence). Written as DNA, the CDR3 is TGTGCCAGCAGCCCCACCGGGACAGGGGACCAAGAGACCCAGTACTTC. This codes for CASSPTGTGDQETQYF.

V gene TRBV29-1 combines with J gene TRBJ2-1; TRBD2 aligns across 11 bases. After removal of 6 bases from V and 4 bases from J, the junction contained 8 bases not matched to a gene. The CDR3 has 15 residues. The V gene's germline CDR1 is SQVTM and CDR2 ANQGSEA. The CDR3: CSVAGLAEKYNEQFF. CDR3 bases: TGCAGCGTAGCGGGACTAGCGGAGAAGTACAATGAGCAGTTCTTC.

A single count supports this clone. The rearrangement joins TRBV11-2 to TRBJ1-6; no definite D call. CDR3 length: 12 amino acids. Trimming shortened V by 0 bases and J by 8 bases, and 2 bases separated the two germline ends. The germline V gene has CDR1 SGHAT and CDR2 FQNNGV. CDR3 residues: CASSLDYSPLHF. The CDR3 DNA reads TGTGCCAGCAGCTTAGATTATTCACCCCTCCACTTT.

The V and J genes are TRBV4-1 and TRBJ2-1; TRBD2 matches at 10 bases. Germline values: CDR1 MGHRA, CDR2 YSYEKL. Losses at the gene ends were 6 bases for V and 1 base for J; bases not matched to a gene: 6. This CDR3 has 16 residues. In DNA, the CDR3 is TGCGCCAGCAGGCCTAGCGGGGGTAGGTCCTACAATGAGCAGTTCTTC. Translating gives CASRPSGGRSYNEQFF.

This clone was detected only a few times. The J gene is TRBJ2-1, the V gene TRBV11-2; D possibly corresponds to TRBD1 (6 bases). Germline V lookup: CDR1 SGHAT, CDR2 FQNNGV. The CDR3 covers 12 residues. Trimming took off 5 bases at V and 8 bases at J, with 10 bases between the two ends. CDR3 nucleotide sequence: TGTGCCAGCAGCCCTTCAGGGGATGAGCAGTTCTTC. Amino acid sequence: CASSPSGDEQFF.

The chain has TRBV4-1 and TRBJ1-5, with D hard to call. Trimming took 2 bases from V and 4 from J, leaving 12 bases between them. Looked up from germline, CDR1 is MGHRA and CDR2 is YSYEKL. This CDR3 comprises 15 residues. CDR3 loop: CASSQKPAYNQPQHF. The CDR3 coding sequence is TGCGCCAGCAGCCAAAAGCCCGCTTATAATCAGCCCCAGCATTTT.

The chain links TRBV7-2 to TRBJ2-2, with D possibly matching TRBD2 (7 bases). The CDR3 consists of 13 residues. V was clipped by 8 bases and J by 7 bases, with 14 bases between them. CDR1 SGHTA and CDR2 FQGNSA come from the germline V gene. Here the CDR3 reads CASRRGPIGELFF. CDR3 nucleotides: TGTGCCAGCCGGCGGGGGCCGATCGGGGAGCTGTTTTTT.

The chain's CDR3 is CASSRTGGYGQPQHF. The CDR3, as DNA: TGTGCCAGCAGCCGAACAGGGGGTTATGGTCAGCCCCAGCATTTT. V usage is TRBV7-2 and J usage is TRBJ1-5; TRBD1 agrees at 8 bases. V shed 5 bases, J shed 6 bases, and the junction held 9 bases outside the gene matches. This CDR3 spans 15 amino acids. Per germline, CDR1 SGHTA and CDR2 FQGNSA.